These T cell receptor beta chains were read from a single sample in a study of control samples from healthy donors and cancer patients. Using immunoSEQ multiplex PCR, the repertoire was profiled, and TCRdb retains in-frame clones only, with some absent. The data contain roughly 100,000 clones, about 83% of them singletons. Sequencing was done on a sample of blood. The origin of the receptors is a woman between 50 and 59 years old in good health. The CDR3 runs from the conserved cysteine through the conserved F or W. D genes are given only for firm matches. Size is stated for part of the rows, as once, few or many counts, or as a class when the clone is expanded.

CDR3aa	CDR3nt	d_gene	v_gene	j_gene	abundance
CASSQEGTGTDTQYF	TGTGCCAGCAGCCAAGAGGGGACAGGGACAGATACGCAGTATTTT	TRBD1	TRBV14	TRBJ2-3	-
CASSVTWGDTDTQYF	TGTGCCAGCAGCGTCACTTGGGGGGACACAGATACGCAGTATTTT	-	TRBV9	TRBJ2-3	-
CASSSTPGTTNEKLFF	TGTGCCAGCAGCTCAACGCCAGGGACAACTAATGAAAAACTGTTTTTT	-	TRBV12-1	TRBJ1-4	once
CASSLDGNSPYNSPLHF	TGTGCCAGCAGCTTAGATGGAAACTCTCCTTATAATTCACCCCTCCACTTT	-	TRBV11-3	TRBJ1-6	-
CASSLQTGGYGYTF	TGTGCCAGCAGCTTACAGACAGGGGGCTATGGCTACACCTTC	TRBD1	TRBV7-2	TRBJ1-2	-
CATSDLRDRVSLWGYTF	TGTGCCACCAGTGATTTGCGGGACAGGGTATCTCTATGGGGCTACACCTTC	TRBD1	TRBV24-1	TRBJ1-2	-
CASSSTGGNNEKLFF	TGTGCCAGCAGCAGCACAGGGGGCAACAATGAAAAACTGTTTTTT	TRBD1	TRBV7-2	TRBJ1-4	-
CASSIVSGTANEQFF	TGTGCCAGTAGTATAGTGAGCGGAACAGCCAATGAGCAGTTCTTC	-	TRBV19	TRBJ2-1	once
CASSFQVGAAYTDTQYF	TGTGCCAGCAGTTTTCAGGTTGGGGCCGCTTACACAGATACGCAGTATTTT	-	TRBV27	TRBJ2-3	-
CASSTVGATNEKLFF	TGTGCCAGCAGCACCGTTGGCGCAACTAATGAAAAACTGTTTTTT	-	TRBV6-5	TRBJ1-4	-